The table lists the clone carrying this TCR beta chain with a few counts. This sample includes further DNA sequences coding for the same CDR3. J lost 3 bases, V lost 3 bases, and 7 bases had no gene match. The germline V gene has CDR1 ENHRY and CDR2 SYGVKD. The CDR3 loop spans 15 amino acids. This sample is drawn from a study of cytomegalovirus exposure and HLA in healthy donors. Amplification used 60 Vbeta primers and 13 Jbeta primers. Generated by immunoSEQ multiplex PCR, the TCRdb table keeps only in-frame clones and is missing some. The sample carries around 100,000 clones, 10% recorded once. This chain links TRBV10-3 with TRBJ1-1, with TRBD1 matching 7 bases. This TCR was recovered from a man in his forties or fifties in good health and CMV-seropositive. Specimen: PBMCs. CDR3 coding DNA: TGTGCCATCAGTGACGGAGGGGGCGAGGACACTGAAGCTTTCTTT. It is translated as CAISDGGGEDTEAFF.